The source of this T cell receptor beta chain is a study of shared T cell receptors in the human thymus. The CDR3 runs to 18 residues. J gave up 0 bases and V 0 bases, and 10 bases lay outside the gene matches. Germline loops: CDR1 LGHNA, CDR2 YSLEER. This clone was detected a few times. Libraries were prepared by immunoSEQ multiplex PCR; TCRdb keeps only in-frame clonotypes and omits some of them. The sample shows some 660,000 clones, 70% to 90% of them seen only once. These data also formed part of another study, on human thymus T cells. As that report states: Resections obtained during corrective heart surgery supplied the thymus tissue.

The chain combines TRBV4-3 with TRBJ2-7, with 8 positions matching TRBD2. The TCR comes from a boy younger than two with a congenital heart defect. Sequencing used thymocytes. In nucleotides, the CDR3 is TGCGCCAGCAGCCAAGATAAACCGAGGACTAGCCACTCCTACGAGCAGTACTTC. It is translated as CASSQDKPRTSHSYEQYF.